This paragraph covers one TCR beta chain sequence. This specimen belongs to a study of CD8 T cells in ankylosing spondylitis. This CDR3 contains 15 residues. The trim removed 2 bases at V and 6 bases at J, leaving 7 bases unmatched. Germline values: CDR1 SGHNT, CDR2 YENEEA. One entry per CDR3 protein, called by TCRdb with MiXCR from the 5' RACE reads. The table records some 250,000 distinct CDR3 sequences, approximately 12% of them present only once. The sample comprised blood, either unsorted or a sorted T cell fraction (not recorded which). This TCR was sampled from a male donor with ankylosing spondylitis or in good health (not recorded which). This sequence joins TRBV11-3 and TRBJ2-1; TRBD2 agrees at 7 bases. CDR3 residues: CASSLSAGEVNEQFF. The CDR3 coding sequence is TGTGCCAGCAGCTTATCCGCGGGGGAGGTCAATGAGCAGTTCTTC.